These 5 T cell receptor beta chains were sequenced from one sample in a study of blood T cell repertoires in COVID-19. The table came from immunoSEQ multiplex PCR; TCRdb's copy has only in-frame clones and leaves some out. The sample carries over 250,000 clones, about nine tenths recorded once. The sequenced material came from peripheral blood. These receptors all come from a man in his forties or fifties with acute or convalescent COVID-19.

Here the CDR3 DNA reads TGTGCCAGCAGCGTAGTCCCCGGACAGGGGAACTATGGCTACACCTTC. Its protein product is CASSVVPGQGNYGYTF. The chain carries TRBV9 and TRBJ1-2, with TRBD1 matching 9 bases. Trimming removed 0 bases from V and 2 bases from J; junction bases left unmatched: 5. Germline loops: CDR1 SGDLS, CDR2 YYNGEE. The CDR3 is 16 amino acids. The full variable domain, completed using reference TRBV9 and TRBJ1-2, is DSGVTQTPKHLITATGQRVTLRCSPRSGDLSVYWYQQSLDQGLQFLIQYYNGEERAKGNILERFSAQQFPDLHSELNLSSLELGDSALYFCASSVVPGQGNYGYTFGSGTRLTVV.

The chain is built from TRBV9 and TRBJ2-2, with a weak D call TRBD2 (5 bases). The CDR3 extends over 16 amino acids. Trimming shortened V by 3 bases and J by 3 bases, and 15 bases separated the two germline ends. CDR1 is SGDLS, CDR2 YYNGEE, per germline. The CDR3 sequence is CASSALREGYTGELFF. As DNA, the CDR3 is TGTGCCAGCAGCGCCTTGCGCGAGGGTTACACCGGGGAGCTGTTTTTT.

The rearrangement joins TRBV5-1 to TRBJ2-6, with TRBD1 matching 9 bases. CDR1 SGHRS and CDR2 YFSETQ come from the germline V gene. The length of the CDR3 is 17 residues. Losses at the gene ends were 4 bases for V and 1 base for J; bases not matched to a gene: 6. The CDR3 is CASSTGQGPSGANVLTF. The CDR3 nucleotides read TGCGCCAGCAGCACGGGACAGGGTCCGTCTGGGGCCAACGTCCTGACTTTC. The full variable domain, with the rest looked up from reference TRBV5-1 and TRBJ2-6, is KAGVTQTPRYLIKTRGQQVTLSCSPISGHRSVSWYQQTPGQGLQFLFEYFSETQRNKGNFPGRFSGRQFSNSRSEMNVSTLELGDSALYLCASSTGQGPSGANVLTFGAGSRLTVL.

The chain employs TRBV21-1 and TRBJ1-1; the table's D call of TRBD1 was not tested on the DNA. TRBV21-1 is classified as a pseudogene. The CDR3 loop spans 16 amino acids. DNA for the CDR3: TGTGCCAGCAAACCGGGACAGGGGGATACGAACACTGAAGCTTTCTTT. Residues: CASKPGQGDTNTEAFF.

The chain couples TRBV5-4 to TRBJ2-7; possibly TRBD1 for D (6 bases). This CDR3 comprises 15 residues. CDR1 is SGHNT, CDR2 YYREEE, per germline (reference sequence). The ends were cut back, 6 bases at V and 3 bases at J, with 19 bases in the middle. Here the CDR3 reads CASTHGQRAYYEQYF. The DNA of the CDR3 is TGTGCCAGCACCCATGGACAGAGAGCGTACTACGAGCAGTACTTC.